The 30 T cell receptor beta chains reported below all come from one sample, sequenced in a study of Tregs in tolerant kidney transplant recipients. Using immunoSEQ multiplex PCR, the repertoire was profiled, and TCRdb retains in-frame clones only, with some absent. The repertoire holds about 110,000 clones, with 90% as singletons. The source material was CD4+ T cells from blood, sampled before the transplant. All receptors come from a human donor who received a combined kidney and bone marrow transplant.

The chain joins TRBV18 to TRBJ1-1; 8 nucleotides align to TRBD1. In germline, CDR1 is KGHSH, CDR2 LQKENI. The CDR3 has 14 residues. After removal of 2 bases from V and 3 bases from J, the junction contained 2 bases not matched to a gene. The CDR3 bases are TGTGCCAGCTCACCAACCAGGGGGCACACTGAAGCTTTCTTT. It is translated as CASSPTRGHTEAFF.

The V call is TRBV30, the J call TRBJ1-5; D perhaps matches TRBD1 (5 bases). The CDR3 totals 12 residues. V lost 2 bases to trimming and J lost 4 bases, with 6 bases between them. Germline V gene lookup returns CDR1 GTSNPN and CDR2 SVGIG (reference sequence). The CDR3 DNA reads as TGTGCCTGGAGTAGGACAAATCAGCCCCAGCATTTT. Protein product: CAWSRTNQPQHF.

A single count supports this clone. The chain uses TRBV28 and TRBJ1-1; the D gene is possibly TRBD1 (6 bases). V was pared by 6 bases and J by 10 bases, with 18 bases between. The CDR3 runs to 13 residues. The germline gives CDR1 MDHEN, CDR2 SYDVKM. The CDR3 loop reads CASSITGTERAFF. CDR3 in DNA: TGTGCCAGCAGCATCACAGGGACGGAGAGAGCTTTCTTT.

This clone was seen a handful of times. The genes are TRBV6-5 and TRBJ2-7; TRBD1 agrees at 9 bases. Per the germline V gene, CDR1 is MNHEY and CDR2 is SVGAGI. The CDR3 is 13 amino acids. The J segment lost 6 bases and the V segment lost 5 bases, leaving 5 bases of the junction unmatched. The CDR3 region is CASSRDRDREQYF. The CDR3, as DNA: TGTGCCAGCAGTAGGGACAGGGACCGCGAGCAGTACTTC.

This sequence joins TRBV29-1 and TRBJ2-5; 7 bases match TRBD1. The V gene end was trimmed by 2 bases and the J gene end by 1 base; junction bases not matched to a gene: 7. CDR3 size: 15 residues. Germline CDR1 SQVTM, CDR2 ANQGSEA. In DNA, the CDR3 is TGCAGCGTTGAATATGGGACAGTGCCCCAAGAGACCCAGTACTTC. Its translation is CSVEYGTVPQETQYF.

The count of this clone is one. The V and J genes are TRBV6-5 and TRBJ2-7; 9 nucleotides line up with TRBD1. In germline, CDR1 is MNHEY, CDR2 SVGAGI. CDR3 size: 15 residues. J gave up 6 bases and V 4 bases, and 10 bases lay outside the gene matches. The CDR3 DNA follows: TGTGCCAGCAGTTCCCCGGACAGGGGATTATTCGAGCAGTACTTC. This gives the protein CASSSPDRGLFEQYF.

The J gene is TRBJ2-7, the V gene TRBV19; D gene uncertain. Looked up from germline, CDR1 is LNHDA and CDR2 is SQIVND (reference sequence). This CDR3 is built from 14 residues. The germline V and J ends were trimmed by 3 bases and 0 bases, with 9 bases remaining between them. CDR3 sequence (DNA): TGTGCCAGTAGTATCGCCCCGGGCTCCTACGAGCAGTACTTC. Its translation: CASSIAPGSYEQYF.

This clone was detected a few times. The genes are TRBV19 and TRBJ2-3; 10 positions agree with TRBD2. Trimming at V came to 7 bases and at J to 0 bases, leaving 10 bases not matched to a gene. The CDR3 spans 17 residues. The germline CDR1 and CDR2 sequences are LNHDA and SQIVND (reference sequence). The CDR3 DNA is TGTGCCAGTACCCCGGCCCTAGCGGGGGCTAGCACAGATACGCAGTATTTT. Translating gives CASTPALAGASTDTQYF.

The chain combines TRBV19 with TRBJ2-1; D is possibly TRBD2 (6 bases). Trimming cost V 4 bases and J 10 bases, with 14 bases left between them. The CDR3 runs 13 residues. CDR1 and CDR2 (germline): LNHDA, SQIVND (reference sequence). The CDR3 protein is CASSKGLPSEQFF. In DNA, the CDR3 is TGTGCCAGTAGTAAGGGACTCCCTTCGGAGCAGTTCTTC.

CDR3 in DNA: TGTGCCAGCAGCGACCGACAGGCGGCATACGAGCAGTACTTC. This codes for CASSDRQAAYEQYF. The J gene is TRBJ2-7, the V gene TRBV11-2, with D tentatively TRBD1 (6 bases). The V end lost 5 bases, the J end lost 4 bases, and 15 bases lay between the germline ends. Germline V gives CDR1 SGHAT, CDR2 FQNNGV. The CDR3 consists of 14 residues.

In DNA, the CDR3 is TGTGCCAGTAGCCCACAGGGGCGGGTTGCCGGCTACACCTTC. This encodes CASSPQGRVAGYTF. The chain couples TRBV19 to TRBJ1-2; 7 positions agree with TRBD1. Germline CDR1 reads LNHDA; CDR2 reads SQIVND (reference sequence). The CDR3 is 14 amino acids. Losses at the gene ends were 6 bases for V and 8 bases for J; bases not matched to a gene: 12.

This clone was recorded a few times. This chain connects TRBV28 to TRBJ1-5; D not certain. V was trimmed by 4 bases and J by 3 bases, leaving 10 bases between them. The CDR3 totals 14 residues. CDR1 and CDR2 from the germline V gene are MDHEN and SYDVKM. The CDR3 nucleotides read TGTGCCAGCAGTTCCCGCCAGGACAATCAGCCCCAGCATTTT. It translates to CASSSRQDNQPQHF.

This clone was picked up a small number of times. The genes are TRBV30 and TRBJ2-7; D uncertain. Germline V gene lookup returns CDR1 GTSNPN and CDR2 SVGIG (reference sequence). Deletions cut 0 bases from V and 1 base from J, with 10 bases between. The CDR3 sequence is 14 residues long. CDR3 protein: CAWSVLSDSYEQYF. The CDR3 DNA reads as TGTGCCTGGAGTGTACTGTCTGATTCCTACGAGCAGTACTTC.

The chain joins TRBV10-3 to TRBJ2-2, with D possibly being TRBD1 (6 bases). The V gene's germline CDR1 is ENHRY and CDR2 SYGVKD. The CDR3 loop spans 14 amino acids. Deletions cut 7 bases from V and 1 base from J, with 10 bases between. In DNA form, the CDR3 reads TGTGCCATCACAAGGGACATGAACACCGGGGAGCTGTTTTTT. It codes for CAITRDMNTGELFF.

This rearrangement joins TRBV7-2 to TRBJ2-1; TRBD1 aligns across 9 bases. CDR1 is SGHTA and CDR2 is FQGNSA in the germline V gene. The CDR3 extends over 16 amino acids. The V and J ends lost 3 bases and 0 bases, in that order; junction bases with no gene match: 3. The CDR3 coding sequence is TGTGCCAGCAGCTTGACAGGGGGAAGCTCCTACAATGAGCAGTTCTTC. It specifies CASSLTGGSSYNEQFF.

The chain recombines TRBV11-2 with TRBJ2-2; D might be TRBD1 (5 bases). Trimming shortened V by 5 bases and J by 6 bases, and 13 bases separated the two germline ends. The CDR3 runs to 14 residues. Germline V gene sequence: CDR1 SGHAT, CDR2 FQNNGV. CDR3 amino acids: CASSTRPGPGELFF. CDR3 DNA sequence: TGTGCCAGCAGCACACGGCCAGGGCCCGGGGAGCTGTTTTTT. Full variable domain (rest looked up from reference TRBV11-2 and TRBJ2-2): EAGVAQSPRYKIIEKRQSVAFWCNPISGHATLYWYQQILGQGPKLLIQFQNNGVVDDSQLPKDRFSAERLKGVDSTLKIQPAKLEDSAVYLCASSTRPGPGELFFGEGSRLTVL.

The chain recombines TRBV2 with TRBJ2-7; 9 bases map to TRBD1. Germline-derived CDR1 and CDR2 are SNHLY and FYNNEI. V was pared by 0 bases and J by 4 bases, with 4 bases of the junction left unmatched. CDR3 length equals 15 residues. CDR3 region: CASSEAGTGMYEQYF. The CDR3 nucleotides read TGTGCCAGCAGTGAAGCCGGGACAGGGATGTACGAGCAGTACTTC.

The chain links TRBV7-8 to TRBJ1-2; TRBD1 agrees at 9 bases. V gave up 0 bases and J gave up 7 bases; unmatched junction bases: 6. The CDR3 runs 15 residues. The germline gives CDR1 SGHVS, CDR2 FQNEAQ. The CDR3 coding sequence is TGTGCCAGCAGCTTAGCGTTGGGACAGGGTTTTGGCTACACCTTC. This translates into CASSLALGQGFGYTF.

J is TRBJ2-3 and V is TRBV28, with 7 nucleotides matching TRBD2. This CDR3 has 15 amino acids. Germline V gene lookup returns CDR1 MDHEN and CDR2 SYDVKM. Trimming took 5 bases from V and 2 from J; bases not matched to a gene: 7. CDR3 loop: CASSLAGATTDTQYF. In nucleotides, the CDR3 is TGTGCCAGCAGTCTCGCGGGAGCCACCACAGATACGCAGTATTTT.

The chain employs TRBV6-5 and TRBJ2-7; 9 bases map to TRBD2. The CDR3 is 15 amino acids. V was pared by 6 bases and J by 7 bases, with 13 bases of the junction left unmatched. The germline CDR1 and CDR2 sequences are MNHEY and SVGAGI. In DNA, the CDR3 is TGTGCCAGCAGGCGCGTACTAGCGGGCCCGGGGGAGCAGTACTTC. The encoded protein is CASRRVLAGPGEQYF.

The rearrangement joins TRBV5-4 to TRBJ2-1; 12 bases line up with TRBD2. V lost 4 bases to trimming and J lost 8 bases; unmatched junction nucleotides: 13. The CDR3 has 17 residues. Germline CDR1 and CDR2: SGHNT and YYREEE (reference sequence). The CDR3 here is CASSRGRLAGGWDEQFF. CDR3 sequence (DNA): TGTGCCAGCAGCCGAGGCCGGCTAGCGGGGGGGTGGGATGAGCAGTTCTTC.

This chain links TRBV7-9 with TRBJ1-4; D is perhaps TRBD1 (6 bases). V was clipped by 5 bases and J by 7 bases, with 20 bases between them. The CDR3 covers 16 residues. Per germline, CDR1 SEHNR and CDR2 FQNEAQ (reference sequence). DNA for the CDR3: TGTGCCAGCAGCCCCCCAGTGAGGGGGATGAGTGAAAAACTGTTTTTT. Protein: CASSPPVRGMSEKLFF.

This clone was seen just once. This rearrangement joins TRBV7-2 to TRBJ1-1; D gene ambiguous. The V gene lost 2 bases and the J gene lost 5 bases, with 9 bases spanning the gap. Germline V gene lookup returns CDR1 SGHTA and CDR2 FQGNSA. CDR3 length equals 13 residues. For the CDR3, the DNA is TGTGCCAGCAGCTTAAGGAGAGGTACTGAAGCTTTCTTT. Translation gives CASSLRRGTEAFF.

The chain links TRBV19 to TRBJ2-3; a possible D gene is TRBD1 (6 bases). CDR3 length: 16 residues. Trimming shortened V by 3 bases and J by 0 bases, and 13 bases separated the two germline ends. CDR1 is LNHDA and CDR2 is SQIVND in the germline V gene (reference sequence). The DNA for the CDR3 is TGTGCCAGTAGTATCACAGGGACGGGGAGCACAGATACGCAGTATTTT. Protein: CASSITGTGSTDTQYF. The full variable domain, in which reference TRBV19 and TRBJ2-3 provide the parts outside the CDR3, is DGGITQSPKYLFRKEGQNVTLSCEQNLNHDAMYWYRQDPGQGLRLIYYSQIVNDFQKGDIAEGYSVSREKKESFPLTVTSAQKNPTAFYLCASSITGTGSTDTQYFGPGTRLTVL.

The chain couples TRBV7-2 to TRBJ2-7; no reliable D call. The CDR3 has 11 residues. Germline V lookup: CDR1 SGHTA, CDR2 FQGNSA. V shed 4 bases and J shed 3 bases, with 4 bases lying between them. CDR3 protein: CASSSYYEQYF. The CDR3 DNA reads TGTGCCAGCAGCTCCTACTACGAGCAGTACTTC.

The rearrangement joins TRBV5-1 to TRBJ2-4; 9 nucleotides agree with TRBD1. Trimming removed 4 bases from V and 2 bases from J; junction bases left unmatched: 7. This CDR3 is 16 amino acids long. Germline V gene sequence: CDR1 SGHRS, CDR2 YFSETQ. The DNA for the CDR3 is TGCGCCAGCAGCCCGACAGGGGGTGGGACCAAAAACATTCAGTACTTC. Protein product: CASSPTGGGTKNIQYF.

V usage is TRBV7-9 and J usage is TRBJ1-3; D is unresolved. Trimming pared 3 bases from V and 8 bases from J, leaving 11 bases between. Germline V gene data show CDR1 as SEHNR and CDR2 as FQNEAQ (reference sequence). This CDR3 comprises 13 residues. The CDR3 DNA reads TGTGCCAGCAGCTTTTTGGGAGGAGACACCATATATTTT. Its translation is CASSFLGGDTIYF.

The sample holds a few counts of this clone. V and J are TRBV5-1 and TRBJ1-2; the D gene is possibly TRBD1 (5 bases). Germline V CDR1 and CDR2: SGHRS, YFSETQ. V was cut by 0 bases and J by 4 bases, with 7 bases left in between. This CDR3 is 13 amino acids long. The CDR3 bases are TGCGCCAGCAGCTTGGGACAGCTCTATGGCTACACCTTC. It translates to CASSLGQLYGYTF.

The chain employs TRBV5-1 and TRBJ1-1; TRBD1 is a possible D gene (5 bases). V was shortened by 0 bases and J by 2 bases, with 11 bases between the two germline ends. The germline CDR1 and CDR2 sequences are SGHRS and YFSETQ. This CDR3 has 15 residues. In DNA, the CDR3 is TGCGCCAGCAGCTTGGGACCAGGGATAAACACTGAAGCTTTCTTT. Its protein is CASSLGPGINTEAFF.

The chain links TRBV7-9 to TRBJ2-7; perhaps TRBD1 as D (6 bases). Germline values: CDR1 SEHNR, CDR2 FQNEAQ (reference sequence). Deletions cut 1 base from V and 9 bases from J, with 16 bases between. The CDR3 covers 14 residues. For the CDR3, the DNA is TGTGCCAGCAGCTTAGGTAGTGGGGGCCCTAGGCAGTACTTC. Its translation is CASSLGSGGPRQYF. The variable domain in full, with the rest retrieved from reference TRBV7-9 and TRBJ2-7, is DTGVSQNPRHKITKRGQNVTFRCDPISEHNRLYWYRQTLGQGPEFLTYFQNEAQLEKSRLLSDRFSAERPKGSFSTLEIQRTEQGDSAMYLCASSLGSGGPRQYFGPGTRLTVT.